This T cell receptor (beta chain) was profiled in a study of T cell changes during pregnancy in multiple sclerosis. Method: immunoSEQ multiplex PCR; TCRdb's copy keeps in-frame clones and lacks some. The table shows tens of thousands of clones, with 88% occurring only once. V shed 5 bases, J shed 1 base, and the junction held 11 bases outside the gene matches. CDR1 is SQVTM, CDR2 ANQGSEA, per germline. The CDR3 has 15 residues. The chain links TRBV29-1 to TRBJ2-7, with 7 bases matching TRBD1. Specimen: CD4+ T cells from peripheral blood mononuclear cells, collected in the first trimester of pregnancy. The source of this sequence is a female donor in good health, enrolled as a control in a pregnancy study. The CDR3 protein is CSVRPRTGSSYEQYF. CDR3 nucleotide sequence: TGCAGCGTTCGACCGAGGACAGGTTCATCCTACGAGCAGTACTTC.